The rows below give T cell receptor beta chains drawn from one sample of a study of human thymus T cells. Measured with immunoSEQ multiplex PCR; TCRdb has only the in-frame clones, and not every one. The table lists 46,000 or so clones, around 93% of them singletons. Sequenced sample: blood. The source of these receptors is a girl under two years old with a congenital heart defect but otherwise immunologically healthy. Both conserved end residues are part of each CDR3.

j_call,v_call,cdr3_aa
TRBJ2-7,TRBV7-9,CASSYGRAGGEQYF
TRBJ1-1,TRBV25-1,CASNPGQGITEAFF
TRBJ2-3,TRBV5-6,CASSSTAIRLSTDTQYF
TRBJ2-5,TRBV6-1,CASSEAQFWTVGQRETQYF
TRBJ1-4,TRBV5-1,CASSLLGAEKLFF
TRBJ1-2,TRBV14,CASSQDRPLRNYGYTF
TRBJ2-3,TRBV7-2,CASSALVGGRPTRTQYF
TRBJ2-2,TRBV11-3,CASSLQGGELFF
TRBJ2-5,TRBV11-1,CASSRGLAGGGVGETQYF
TRBJ2-1,TRBV19,CASSIASGRPSYNEQFF
TRBJ2-3,TRBV6-6,CASSYQRGRRDTQYF
TRBJ2-2,TRBV18,CASSPPIRVGELFF
TRBJ2-3,TRBV10-3,CATVGGYTDTQYF
TRBJ2-3,TRBV28,CASSGGRRRPGTGYTDTQYF
TRBJ1-2,TRBV4-1,CASSQVGTANYGYTF
TRBJ2-1,TRBV7-2,CASSLAGTSDEQFF